The 19 T cell receptor beta chains presented below share a single source sample, sequenced in a study of blood T cell repertoires in COVID-19. Using immunoSEQ multiplex PCR, the repertoire was profiled, and TCRdb retains in-frame clones only, with some absent. The repertoire includes some 380,000 clones, over 75% of them detected once, and 2% to 2.5% sits in the top ten. The specimen sequenced was PBMCs or T cells enriched from blood (not recorded which). These receptors came from a woman between 40 and 55 years old with acute COVID-19.

The J gene is TRBJ2-5, the V gene TRBV6-4; D gene unclear. This CDR3 spans 13 amino acids. The germline V gene encodes CDR1 MRHNA and CDR2 SNTAGT. Trimming removed 6 bases at V and 5 bases at J, with 13 bases between. The CDR3 loop reads CASSLDPGETQYF. The CDR3 DNA reads as TGTGCCAGCAGCCTAGACCCCGGGGAGACCCAGTACTTC.

V gene TRBV24-1 combines with J gene TRBJ1-5; unclear D gene. The V gene lost 3 bases and the J gene lost 3 bases, with 11 bases spanning the gap. CDR1 and CDR2 (germline): KGHDR, SFDVKD. There are 15 residues in the CDR3. The DNA for the CDR3 is TGTGCCACCAGTGATGACTGGAGTAACAATCAGCCCCAGCATTTT. Translated: CATSDDWSNNQPQHF.

The chain recombines TRBV11-2 with TRBJ1-2; D not certain. V lost 0 bases, J lost 7 bases, and 12 bases lay in between. The CDR3 is made up of 14 amino acids. Germline V gene data show CDR1 as SGHAT and CDR2 as FQNNGV. The CDR3 loop reads CASSLDRNSGGYTF. Written as DNA, the CDR3 is TGTGCCAGCAGCTTAGATCGGAACAGCGGTGGCTACACCTTC.

The gene calls are TRBV7-8 and TRBJ2-2; the D is unclear. The V end was cut by 2 bases, the J end by 0 bases, with 13 bases between. Per the germline V gene, CDR1 is SGHVS and CDR2 is FQNEAQ. CDR3 size: 17 residues. In nucleotides, the CDR3 is TGTGCCAGCAGCTTACATTCCAGGATCCCGAACACCGGGGAGCTGTTTTTT. Translating it yields CASSLHSRIPNTGELFF.

This clone appeared many times. Other DNA sequences in the same sample also yield this CDR3. J is TRBJ1-6 and V is TRBV7-9, with 10 bases aligning to TRBD1. Germline V gene sequence: CDR1 SEHNR, CDR2 FQNEAQ (reference sequence). The J segment lost 6 bases and the V segment lost 3 bases, leaving 2 bases of the junction unmatched. This CDR3 spans 15 amino acids. The CDR3 DNA reads as TGTGCCAGCAGCTTCGGGGACAGGGGTAATTCACCCCTCCACTTT. Amino acid sequence: CASSFGDRGNSPLHF.

The chain combines TRBV5-6 with TRBJ2-1, with D maybe TRBD2 (5 bases). Between the trimmed V and J ends, which lost 0 bases and 4 bases, there was a span of 8 bases. Germline V lookup: CDR1 SGHDT, CDR2 YYEEEE. The CDR3 covers 14 residues. The CDR3 here is CASSLGRTYNEQFF. For the CDR3, the DNA is TGTGCCAGCAGCTTGGGACGGACTTACAATGAGCAGTTCTTC.

The chain employs TRBV21-1 and TRBJ2-1; the table's D call, TRBD1, has no DNA check behind it. TRBV21-1 is deemed a pseudogene. The CDR3 covers 15 residues. The CDR3 nucleotides are TGTGCCAGCACCATTACAGGGGGTAACAACAATGAGCAGTTCTTC. Translated: CASTITGGNNNEQFF.

The chain couples TRBV2 to TRBJ2-7, with D maybe TRBD1 (6 bases). From germline, CDR1 is SNHLY and CDR2 FYNNEI. The germline V and J ends were trimmed by 11 bases and 2 bases, with 19 bases remaining between them. The CDR3 runs 14 residues. CDR3 in amino acids: CAGGGRGTPYEQYF. The CDR3 region has the DNA TGTGCCGGCGGAGGCAGGGGAACCCCCTACGAGCAGTACTTC.

The V gene is TRBV5-1, the J gene TRBJ2-1; 7 bases map to TRBD1. The CDR3 totals 15 residues. Trimming cost V 0 bases and J 3 bases; bases outside gene matches: 3. Germline V gene data show CDR1 as SGHRS and CDR2 as YFSETQ. This chain's CDR3 is CASSLVGQLYNEQFF. CDR3 in DNA: TGCGCCAGCAGCTTGGTGGGACAGCTCTACAATGAGCAGTTCTTC.

The chain carries TRBV11-2 and TRBJ1-1; 7 positions match TRBD1. V lost 5 bases, J lost 2 bases, and 5 bases stayed unmatched. The CDR3 is 14 amino acids. CDR1 SGHAT and CDR2 FQNNGV come from the germline V gene. The CDR3 sequence is CASSLGQDNTEAFF. In DNA, the CDR3 is TGTGCCAGCAGCCTAGGACAGGACAACACTGAAGCTTTCTTT.

This clone has just a few counts. The rearrangement links TRBV7-8 to TRBJ2-2, with TRBD2 as a possible D gene (5 bases). This CDR3 region has 18 residues. Trimming left V 2 bases short and J 0 bases short, with 16 bases between. The germline V gene has CDR1 SGHVS and CDR2 FQNEAQ. The CDR3 is CASSLRGPVATNTGELFF. The CDR3 coding sequence is TGTGCCAGCAGCTTAAGAGGGCCCGTGGCGACGAACACCGGGGAGCTGTTTTTT.

This clone has just one count. The chain has TRBV2 and TRBJ1-1; 8 nucleotides align to TRBD1. Germline trimming cut 8 bases from V and 4 bases from J; bases unmatched to any gene: 6. From germline, CDR1 is SNHLY and CDR2 FYNNEI. The CDR3 contains 13 residues. For the CDR3, the DNA is TGTGCCAGCGAGACAGGGGTTGGCACTGAAGCTTTCTTT. As protein: CASETGVGTEAFF.

The chain recombines TRBV20-1 with TRBJ1-4, with 9 positions matching TRBD1. Germline CDR1 reads DFQATT; CDR2 reads SNEGSKA (reference sequence). This CDR3 is built from 14 residues. The trim removed 3 bases at V and 7 bases at J, leaving 6 bases unmatched. CDR3 DNA: TGCAGTGCTAGTTCGGGACAGGGTGCTGAAAAACTGTTTTTT. It specifies CSASSGQGAEKLFF.

This clone occurred a few times. The rearrangement uses TRBV9 and TRBJ2-2, with D unclear. The V end was cut by 0 bases, the J end by 6 bases, with 12 bases between. Per the germline V gene, CDR1 is SGDLS and CDR2 is YYNGEE. The CDR3 covers 15 residues. The CDR3 DNA is TGTGCCAGCAGCGTAGCCAAACAGTTAGCCGGGGAGCTGTTTTTT. Its protein product is CASSVAKQLAGELFF.

The chain joins TRBV6-5 to TRBJ2-7, with D possibly being TRBD2 (6 bases). The CDR3 runs to 13 residues. V gave up 6 bases and J gave up 3 bases, with 12 bases separating them. Germline CDR1 MNHEY, CDR2 SVGAGI. CDR3 amino acids: CASRGTSYYEQYF. The CDR3, as DNA: TGTGCCAGCAGGGGGACTTCCTACTACGAGCAGTACTTC.

The CDR3 protein is CASSWTGQANTGELFF. The CDR3 bases are TGCGCCAGCAGCTGGACAGGACAAGCGAACACCGGGGAGCTGTTTTTT. This chain joins TRBV5-1 and TRBJ2-2, with 7 nucleotides matching TRBD1. The trim removed 3 bases at V and 0 bases at J, leaving 5 bases unmatched. The germline CDR1 and CDR2 sequences are SGHRS and YFSETQ. This CDR3 has 16 amino acids.

In this sample, this clone turned up a few times. The CDR3 DNA sequence: TGCGCCAGCAGCCTTCTTTTGGCAGGGGTTTCTCAGCCCCAGCATTTT. Protein sequence: CASSLLLAGVSQPQHF. The gene calls are TRBV4-1 and TRBJ1-5, with D possibly TRBD1 on 6 matching bases. Germline assignment: CDR1 MGHRA and CDR2 YSYEKL. Between the trimmed V and J ends, which lost 4 bases and 6 bases, there was a span of 19 bases. CDR3 length equals 16 residues.

J is TRBJ2-5 and V is TRBV4-2; TRBD2 agrees at 8 bases. The V gene's germline CDR1 is LGHNA and CDR2 YNFKEQ. V trimming: 2 bases; J trimming: 3 bases; junction bases outside the gene matches: 11. CDR3 length: 17 amino acids. The CDR3 protein is CASSQSAGGPPKETQYF. The CDR3 DNA reads as TGTGCCAGCAGCCAATCCGCGGGGGGACCGCCTAAAGAGACCCAGTACTTC.

The rearrangement joins TRBV2 to TRBJ1-3; 8 bases agree with TRBD1. CDR3 length: 13 residues. V dropped 6 bases and J dropped 5; count of bases not matched to a gene: 3. Germline V CDR1 and CDR2: SNHLY, FYNNEI. This chain's CDR3 is CASSQGARNTIYF. The DNA of the CDR3 is TGTGCCAGCAGCCAGGGGGCGAGAAACACCATATATTTT.